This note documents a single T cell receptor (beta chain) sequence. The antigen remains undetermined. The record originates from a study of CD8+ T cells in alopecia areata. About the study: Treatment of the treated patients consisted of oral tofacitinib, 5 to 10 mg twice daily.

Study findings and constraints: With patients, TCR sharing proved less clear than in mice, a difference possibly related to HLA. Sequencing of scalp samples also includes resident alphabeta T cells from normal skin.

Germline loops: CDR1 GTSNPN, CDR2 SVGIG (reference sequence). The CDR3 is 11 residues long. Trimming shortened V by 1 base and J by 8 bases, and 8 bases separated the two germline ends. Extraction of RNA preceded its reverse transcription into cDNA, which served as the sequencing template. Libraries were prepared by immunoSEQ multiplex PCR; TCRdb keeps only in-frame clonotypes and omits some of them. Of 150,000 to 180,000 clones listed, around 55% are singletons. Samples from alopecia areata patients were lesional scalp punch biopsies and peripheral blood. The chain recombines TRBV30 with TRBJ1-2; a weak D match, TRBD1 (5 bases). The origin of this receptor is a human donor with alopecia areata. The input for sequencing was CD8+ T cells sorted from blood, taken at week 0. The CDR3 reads CAWSEGEGYTF. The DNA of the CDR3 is TGTGCCTGGAGTGAAGGGGAAGGCTACACCTTC.